A few counts support the clone carrying this TCR beta chain. The CDR3 sequence is 12 residues long. The V gene's germline CDR1 is MNHNS and CDR2 SASEGT. Trimming took off 7 bases at V and 1 base at J, with 7 bases between the two ends. To make TCR beta libraries, researchers used iRepertoire HTBI primers and Arm-PCR of CDR3 regions. One entry per CDR3 protein, called by TCRdb with MiXCR from the multiplex PCR reads. The sample records fewer than 550,000 distinct CDR3 sequences, about a sixth being singletons. The entry originates in a study of regulatory T cells in long-lasting Graves disease. Study-wide context: Graves' cases, newly diagnosed, had used antithyroid drugs under 3 months.

As to time point: newly diagnosed GD, antithyroid drugs for less than 3 months. Preparation of the TCR library used RNA extracted from PBMCs. These data were also filed under a second study, of T cells in Graves' hyperthyroidism and ophthalmopathy. That investigation notes: Clinicians diagnosed patients from clinical symptoms, serum thyroxine and TRAb, thyroid ultrasound and orbital computed tomography. By a 13 V-J model, ophthalmopathy was set apart from stable hyperthyroidism.

The chain carries TRBV6-1 and TRBJ2-5; D is undetermined. This specimen consisted of peripheral blood mononuclear cells (PBMCs), obtained at new diagnosis, from a patient treated with antithyroid drugs. The sequence came from a woman aged 18-29 years with Graves disease. CDR3 bases: TGTGCCAGCAAGTGGGGCCAAGAGACCCAGTACTTC. It specifies CASKWGQETQYF.